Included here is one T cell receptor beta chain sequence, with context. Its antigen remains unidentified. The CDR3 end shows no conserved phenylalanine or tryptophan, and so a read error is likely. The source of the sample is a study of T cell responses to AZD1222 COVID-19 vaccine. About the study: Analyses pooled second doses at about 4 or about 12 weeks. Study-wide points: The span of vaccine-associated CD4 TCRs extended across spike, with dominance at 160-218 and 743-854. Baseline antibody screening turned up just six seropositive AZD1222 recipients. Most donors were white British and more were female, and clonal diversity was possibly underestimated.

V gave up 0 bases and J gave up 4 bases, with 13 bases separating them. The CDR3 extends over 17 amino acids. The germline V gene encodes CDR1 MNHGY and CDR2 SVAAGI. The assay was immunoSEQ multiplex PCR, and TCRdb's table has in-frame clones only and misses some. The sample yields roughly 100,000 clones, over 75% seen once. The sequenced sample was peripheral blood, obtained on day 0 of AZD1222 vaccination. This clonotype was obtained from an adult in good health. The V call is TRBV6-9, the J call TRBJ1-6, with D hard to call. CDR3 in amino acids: CASSYSPLRPYNSPLHL. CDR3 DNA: TGTGCCAGCAGTTATTCCCCCCTCCGACCTTATAATTCACCCCTCCACCTT.